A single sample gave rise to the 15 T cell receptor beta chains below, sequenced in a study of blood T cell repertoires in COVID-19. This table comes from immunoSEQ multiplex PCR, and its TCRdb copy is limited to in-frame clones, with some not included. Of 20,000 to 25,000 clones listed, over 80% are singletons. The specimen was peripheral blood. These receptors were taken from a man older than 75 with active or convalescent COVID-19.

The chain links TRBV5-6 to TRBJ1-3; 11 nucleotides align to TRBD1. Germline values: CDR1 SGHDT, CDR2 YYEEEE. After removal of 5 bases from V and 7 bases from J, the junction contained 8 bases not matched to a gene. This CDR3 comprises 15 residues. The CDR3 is CASSNGQGAWNTIYF. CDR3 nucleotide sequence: TGTGCCAGCAGTAACGGACAGGGGGCTTGGAACACCATATATTTT.

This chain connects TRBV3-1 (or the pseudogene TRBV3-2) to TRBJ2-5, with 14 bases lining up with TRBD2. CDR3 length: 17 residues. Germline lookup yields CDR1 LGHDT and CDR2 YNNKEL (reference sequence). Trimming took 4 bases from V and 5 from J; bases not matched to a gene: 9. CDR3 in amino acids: CASSPRGLAGDGETQYF. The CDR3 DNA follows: TGTGCCAGCAGCCCCAGGGGACTAGCGGGAGACGGGGAGACCCAGTACTTC.

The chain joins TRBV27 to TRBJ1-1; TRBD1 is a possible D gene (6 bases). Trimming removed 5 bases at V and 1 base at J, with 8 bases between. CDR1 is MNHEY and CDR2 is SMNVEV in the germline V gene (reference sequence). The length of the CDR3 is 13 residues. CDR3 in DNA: TGTGCCAGCAGTAGACAGGAGAACACTGAAGCTTTCTTT. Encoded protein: CASSRQENTEAFF.

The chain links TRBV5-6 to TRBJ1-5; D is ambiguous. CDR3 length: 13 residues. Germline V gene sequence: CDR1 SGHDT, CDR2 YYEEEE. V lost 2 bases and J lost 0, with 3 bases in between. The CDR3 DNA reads TGTGCCAGCAGCTTACATAGCAATCAGCCCCAGCATTTT. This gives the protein CASSLHSNQPQHF.

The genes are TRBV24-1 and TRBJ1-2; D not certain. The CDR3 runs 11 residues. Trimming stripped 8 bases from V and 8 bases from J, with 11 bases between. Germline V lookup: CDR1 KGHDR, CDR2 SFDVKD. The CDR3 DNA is TGTGCCACCAACTTAACGCGAGGCTACACCTTC. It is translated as CATNLTRGYTF.

CDR3 in amino acids: CATSRDGGATGNTIYF. CDR3 in DNA: TGTGCCACCAGCAGAGACGGGGGGGCTACAGGAAACACCATATATTTT. This chain connects TRBV15 to TRBJ1-3; maybe TRBD1 (6 bases). The V and J ends lost 0 bases and 4 bases respectively, with 13 bases between them. The CDR3 has 16 residues. Germline V CDR1 and CDR2: LNHNV, YYDKDF (reference sequence).

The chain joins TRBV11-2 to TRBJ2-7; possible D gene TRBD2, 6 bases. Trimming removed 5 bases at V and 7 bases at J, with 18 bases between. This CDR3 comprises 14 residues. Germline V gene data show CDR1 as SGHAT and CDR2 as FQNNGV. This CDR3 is CASSAGTQAGEQYF. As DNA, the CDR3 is TGTGCCAGCAGCGCCGGGACCCAGGCGGGAGAGCAGTACTTC.

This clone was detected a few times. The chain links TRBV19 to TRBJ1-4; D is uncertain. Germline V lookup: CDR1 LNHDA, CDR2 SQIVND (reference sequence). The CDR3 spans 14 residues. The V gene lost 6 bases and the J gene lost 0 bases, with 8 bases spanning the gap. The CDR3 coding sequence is TGTGCCAGTAGCCCCTCTGCAACTAATGAAAAACTGTTTTTT. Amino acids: CASSPSATNEKLFF.

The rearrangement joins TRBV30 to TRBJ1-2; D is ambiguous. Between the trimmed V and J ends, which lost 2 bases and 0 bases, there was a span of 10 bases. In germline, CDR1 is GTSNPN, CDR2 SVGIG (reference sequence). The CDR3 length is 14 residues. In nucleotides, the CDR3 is TGTGCCTGGAGTTTGCCACAGACTAACTATGGCTACACCTTC. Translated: CAWSLPQTNYGYTF.

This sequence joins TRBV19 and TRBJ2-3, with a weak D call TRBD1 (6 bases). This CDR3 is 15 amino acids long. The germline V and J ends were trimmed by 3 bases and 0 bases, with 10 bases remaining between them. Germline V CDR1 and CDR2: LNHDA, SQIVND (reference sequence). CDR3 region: CASSIRQASTDTQYF. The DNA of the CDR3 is TGTGCCAGTAGTATTCGACAGGCAAGCACAGATACGCAGTATTTT. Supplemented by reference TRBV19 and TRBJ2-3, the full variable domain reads DGGITQSPKYLFRKEGQNVTLSCEQNLNHDAMYWYRQDPGQGLRLIYYSQIVNDFQKGDIAEGYSVSREKKESFPLTVTSAQKNPTAFYLCASSIRQASTDTQYFGPGTRLTVL.

CDR3 nucleotide sequence: TGTGCCAGCAGCCCCCCGGGACAAGGGAACACTGAAGCTTTCTTT. Amino acids: CASSPPGQGNTEAFF. The V call is TRBV6-2 or TRBV6-3, the J call TRBJ1-1; D perhaps matches TRBD1 (6 bases). The CDR3 contains 15 residues. The germline V gene has CDR1 MNHEY and CDR2 SVGEGT. V gave up 6 bases and J gave up 1 base, with 15 bases separating them.

CDR3 in amino acids: CASSYRQGARDEQYF. The CDR3 region has the DNA TGTGCCAGCAGTTACCGACAGGGGGCGCGAGACGAGCAGTACTTC. The chain couples TRBV6-2 or TRBV6-3 to TRBJ2-7; the match to TRBD1 covers 10 bases. The germline V gene has CDR1 MNHEY and CDR2 SVGEGT. CDR3 length equals 15 residues. Unmatched junction bases numbered 6, after V lost 2 bases and J lost 5 bases.

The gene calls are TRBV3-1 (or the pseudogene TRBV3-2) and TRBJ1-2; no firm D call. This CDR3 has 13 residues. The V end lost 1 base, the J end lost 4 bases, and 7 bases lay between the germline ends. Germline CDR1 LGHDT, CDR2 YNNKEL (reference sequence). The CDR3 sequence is CASSQGGIYGYTF. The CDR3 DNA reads TGTGCCAGCAGCCAAGGAGGGATCTATGGCTACACCTTC.

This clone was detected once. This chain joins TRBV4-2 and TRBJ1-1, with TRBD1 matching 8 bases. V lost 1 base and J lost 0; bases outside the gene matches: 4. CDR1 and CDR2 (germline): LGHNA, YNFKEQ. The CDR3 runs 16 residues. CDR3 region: CASSQGTGRLNTEAFF. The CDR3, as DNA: TGTGCCAGCAGCCAAGGGACAGGGCGTTTGAACACTGAAGCTTTCTTT.

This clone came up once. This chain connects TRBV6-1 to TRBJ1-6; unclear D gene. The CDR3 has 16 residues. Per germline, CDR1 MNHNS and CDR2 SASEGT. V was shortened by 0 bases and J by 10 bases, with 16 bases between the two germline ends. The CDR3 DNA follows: TGTGCCAGCAGTGAAGCCGCAGGATCGATTATGTCACCCCTCCACTTT. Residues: CASSEAAGSIMSPLHF.